The source of this T cell receptor (beta chain) is a study of T cell repertoires in cytomegalovirus infection. About the study: Public TCR beta signatures were indicative of both CMV infection and a matching HLA type. Study-level findings and limits: There were HLA-C-restricted CMV-specific TCR beta clonotypes dominating the ex vivo response.

As concerns this clonotype: Antigen unknown.

TCRdb called the reads again in MiXCR, with one record for every CDR3 protein. The data contain approximately 990,000 distinct CDR3 sequences, around 30% of them singletons. The CDR3 runs 12 residues. The V and J ends lost 1 base and 12 bases respectively, with 11 bases between them. The germline gives CDR1 SGHVS, CDR2 FNYEAQ. Source: cultured CD8+ T cells from PBMCs, taken from culture after CMV antigen stimulation. The V and J genes are TRBV7-6 and TRBJ2-3, with D perhaps TRBD2 (6 bases). This clonotype was obtained from a human donor in good health (CMV status not recorded). Some clones in this sample may be carry-over from other donors' samples. CDR3 loop: CASSLGAEGQYF. The CDR3 DNA reads as TGTGCCAGCAGCTTAGGGGCGGAGGGACAGTATTTT.